Listed here are 13 T cell receptor beta chains from one sample, sequenced in a study of blood T cells in healthy people across ages. Primers used in a second PCR of roughly 6 to 11 cycles were a sample-barcoded 5' primer and a J-beta primer mix. From the 5' RACE reads, TCRdb called clonotypes with MiXCR, one entry per CDR3 protein. The sample includes around 1.7 million distinct CDR3 sequences, approximately 30% of them seen just once. Sequencing was carried out using blood. All receptors come from a woman aged 30 to 39 in good health.

This clonotype was seen at least ten times. CDR3 nucleotides: TGCGCCAGCAGCCAATGGGACAGGGGAGACGAGCAGTACTTC. As protein: CASSQWDRGDEQYF. The chain joins TRBV4-3 to TRBJ2-7, with TRBD1 identical over 10 bases. CDR1 and CDR2 from the germline V gene are LGHNA and YSLEER. This CDR3 is built from 14 residues. The junction had 3 bases not matched to a gene; V was cut back by 2 bases and J by 5 bases.

This clonotype came up a few times. CDR3 bases: TGTGCCAGCAGTTACTCCGGGACGGTGAACACTGAAGCTTTCTTT. This gives the protein CASSYSGTVNTEAFF. The chain joins TRBV6-6 to TRBJ1-1; the D gene is possibly TRBD1 (5 bases). The CDR3 loop spans 15 amino acids. V lost 0 bases and J 0 bases, leaving 8 bases between the germline ends. The V gene's germline CDR1 is MNHNY and CDR2 SVGAGI (reference sequence).

This clonotype was seen a handful of times. The V gene is TRBV5-5, the J gene TRBJ2-1; D is uncertain. This CDR3 region has 10 residues. V was cut by 4 bases and J by 14 bases, with 10 bases left in between. CDR1 and CDR2 from the germline V gene are SGHKS and YYEKEE (reference sequence). The CDR3 here is CASSAALEFF. The CDR3 region has the DNA TGTGCCAGCAGCGCCGCCTTAGAGTTCTTC.

This clonotype was counted only a few times. This rearrangement joins TRBV7-9 to TRBJ2-2; TRBD2 might be the D (5 bases). There are 16 residues in the CDR3. Looked up from germline, CDR1 is SEHNR and CDR2 is FQNEAQ (reference sequence). The germline V and J ends were trimmed by 0 bases and 6 bases, with 14 bases remaining between them. The CDR3 sequence is CASSLASRRWAGELFF. CDR3 sequence (DNA): TGTGCCAGCAGCTTAGCCTCACGGAGGTGGGCCGGGGAGCTGTTTTTT.

The chain couples TRBV11-2 to TRBJ2-7; 9 nucleotides agree with TRBD1. Germline V CDR1 and CDR2: SGHAT, FQNNGV. V dropped 5 bases and J dropped 2; count of bases not matched to a gene: 13. This CDR3 is built from 17 residues. This chain's CDR3 is CASSRDRVGRGTYEQYF. The CDR3 nucleotides read TGTGCCAGCAGCAGGGACAGGGTGGGACGGGGAACCTACGAGCAGTACTTC.

As regards this clonotype: The junction shows a germline mismatch at one end, possibly a read error. The V gene is TRBV28, the J gene TRBJ1-2, with D possibly TRBD1 on 5 matching bases. This CDR3 region has 12 residues. Germline-derived CDR1 and CDR2 are MDHEN and SYDVKM. The CDR3 DNA follows: TGTGCCAGCACAGGGCAGGATTATGCCTACACCTTC. Translating gives CASTGQDYAYTF.

This chain joins TRBV11-2 and TRBJ2-7; 7 positions match TRBD1. The V gene's germline CDR1 is SGHAT and CDR2 FQNNGV. Germline trimming cut 5 bases from V and 5 bases from J; bases unmatched to any gene: 12. The CDR3 spans 15 residues. Written as DNA, the CDR3 is TGTGCCAGCAGCAGCCCGACAGGGAGTGGAGACGAGCAGTACTTC. Residues: CASSSPTGSGDEQYF.

The chain is built from TRBV3-1 and TRBJ2-1, with TRBD2 matching over 15 bases. Germline V gene sequence: CDR1 LGHDT, CDR2 YNNKEL (reference sequence). This CDR3 is 17 amino acids long. The V segment lost 6 bases and the J segment 7 bases; nucleotides outside the gene matches: 10. CDR3 sequence (DNA): TGTGCCAGCAGGGCTTGGACTAGCGGGGGGGCAAAGAATGAGCAGTTCTTC. Amino acid sequence: CASRAWTSGGAKNEQFF.

The CDR3: CASSSRFGTQGGYTF. CDR3 bases: TGTGCCAGCAGCTCCCGATTCGGGACACAGGGTGGCTACACCTTC. The chain joins TRBV7-2 to TRBJ1-2, with a weak D call TRBD1 (6 bases). CDR3 length: 15 residues. Germline assignment: CDR1 SGHTA and CDR2 FQGNSA. V was shortened by 4 bases and J by 7 bases, with 19 bases between the two germline ends.

This chain links TRBV20-1 with TRBJ2-5; the match to TRBD1 covers 8 bases. The J call may not be correct, given that the DNA end is closer to TRBJ2-7. Germline V gene data show CDR1 as DFQATT and CDR2 as SNEGSKA (reference sequence). The CDR3 is 13 amino acids. Written as DNA, the CDR3 is TGCAGTGCTCCCGGACAGGGATGGGGCGAGCAGTACTTC. Residues: CSAPGQGWGEQYF.

The J gene is TRBJ2-5, the V gene TRBV11-2; 10 bases agree with TRBD2. The length of the CDR3 is 18 residues. V shed 5 bases and J 1 base; nucleotides not matched to a gene: 13. Looked up from germline, CDR1 is SGHAT and CDR2 is FQNNGV. CDR3 DNA sequence: TGTGCCAGCAGCGAATATGGATTAGGGACTAGCGCCCAAGAGACCCAGTACTTC. Encoded protein: CASSEYGLGTSAQETQYF. Combining the CDR3 with reference TRBV11-2 and TRBJ2-5 gives the whole variable domain EAGVAQSPRYKIIEKRQSVAFWCNPISGHATLYWYQQILGQGPKLLIQFQNNGVVDDSQLPKDRFSAERLKGVDSTLKIQPAKLEDSAVYLCASSEYGLGTSAQETQYFGPGTRLLVL.

Ten or more counts support this clonotype. The chain links TRBV29-1 to TRBJ2-7; D is tentatively TRBD1 or TRBD2 (5 bases each). Germline lookup yields CDR1 SQVTM and CDR2 ANQGSEA. CDR3 length: 12 amino acids. The CDR3 region is CSAPGRSYEQYF. CDR3 in DNA: TGCAGTGCTCCGGGACGGAGTTACGAGCAGTACTTC.

This clonotype was observed many times. The CDR3 DNA reads TGTGCCATCATGCGGGAGCTTGCAGATACGCAGTATTTT. Translation: CAIMRELADTQYF. This chain connects TRBV10-3 to TRBJ2-3; 7 bases map to TRBD2. The CDR3 spans 13 residues. Trimming at V came to 7 bases and at J to 4 bases, leaving 5 bases not matched to a gene. Per the germline V gene, CDR1 is ENHRY and CDR2 is SYGVKD.